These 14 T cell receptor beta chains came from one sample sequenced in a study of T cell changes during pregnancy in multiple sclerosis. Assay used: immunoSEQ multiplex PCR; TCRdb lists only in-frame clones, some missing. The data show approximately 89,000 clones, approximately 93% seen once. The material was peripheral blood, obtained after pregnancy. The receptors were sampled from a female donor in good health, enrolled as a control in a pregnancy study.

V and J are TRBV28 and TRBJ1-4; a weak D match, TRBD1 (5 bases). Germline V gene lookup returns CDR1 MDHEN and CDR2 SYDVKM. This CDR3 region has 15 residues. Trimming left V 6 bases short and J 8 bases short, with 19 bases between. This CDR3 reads CASSLGWGDEEKLFF. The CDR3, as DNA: TGTGCCAGCAGCCTCGGGTGGGGCGACGAGGAAAAACTGTTTTTT.

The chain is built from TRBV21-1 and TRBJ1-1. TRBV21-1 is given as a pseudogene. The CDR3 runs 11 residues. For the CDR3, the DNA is TGTGCCAGCAGTCCTAGGTTAAGAGCTTTCTTT. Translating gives CASSPRLRAFF.

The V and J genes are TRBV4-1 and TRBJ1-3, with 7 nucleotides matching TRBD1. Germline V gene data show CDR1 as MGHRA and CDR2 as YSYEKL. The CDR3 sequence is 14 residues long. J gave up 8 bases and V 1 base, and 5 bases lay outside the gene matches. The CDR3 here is CASSQARGKDTIYF. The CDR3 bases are TGCGCCAGCAGCCAAGCCAGGGGGAAGGACACCATATATTTT.

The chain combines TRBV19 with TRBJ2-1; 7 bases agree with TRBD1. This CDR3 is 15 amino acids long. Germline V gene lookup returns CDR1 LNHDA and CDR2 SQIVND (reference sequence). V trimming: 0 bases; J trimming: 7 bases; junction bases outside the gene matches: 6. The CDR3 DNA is TGTGCCAGTAGTATAGATGGGACAGTTTCAAATGAGCAGTTCTTC. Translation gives CASSIDGTVSNEQFF.

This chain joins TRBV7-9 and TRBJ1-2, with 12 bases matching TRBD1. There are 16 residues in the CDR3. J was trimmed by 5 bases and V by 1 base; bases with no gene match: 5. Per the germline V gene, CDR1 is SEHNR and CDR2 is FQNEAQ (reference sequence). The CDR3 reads CASSLGPGQGAYGYTF. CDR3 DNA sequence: TGTGCCAGCAGCTTAGGGCCGGGACAGGGGGCATATGGCTACACCTTC. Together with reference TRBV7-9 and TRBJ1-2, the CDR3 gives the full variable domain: DTGVSQNPRHKITKRGQNVTFRCDPISEHNRLYWYRQTLGQGPEFLTYFQNEAQLEKSRLLSDRFSAERPKGSFSTLEIQRTEQGDSAMYLCASSLGPGQGAYGYTFGSGTRLTVV.

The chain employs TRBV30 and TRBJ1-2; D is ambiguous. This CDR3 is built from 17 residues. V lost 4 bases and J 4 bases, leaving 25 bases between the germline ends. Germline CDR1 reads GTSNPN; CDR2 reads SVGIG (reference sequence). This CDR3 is CAWNGGRSRDVFYGYTF. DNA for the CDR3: TGTGCCTGGAATGGTGGGAGAAGCCGGGATGTCTTCTATGGCTACACCTTC.

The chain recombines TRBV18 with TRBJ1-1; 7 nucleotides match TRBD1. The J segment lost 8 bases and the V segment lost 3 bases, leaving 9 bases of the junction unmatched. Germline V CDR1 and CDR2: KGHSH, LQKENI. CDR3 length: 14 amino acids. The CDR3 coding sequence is TGTGCCAGCTCACCCTACGGGTCGACAGGGGAAGCTTTCTTT. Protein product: CASSPYGSTGEAFF.

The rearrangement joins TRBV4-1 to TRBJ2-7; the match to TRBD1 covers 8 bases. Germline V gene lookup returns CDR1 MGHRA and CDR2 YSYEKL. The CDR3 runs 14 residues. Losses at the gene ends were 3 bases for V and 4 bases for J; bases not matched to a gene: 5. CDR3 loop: CASSQPGQVYEQYF. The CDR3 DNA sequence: TGCGCCAGCAGCCAGCCGGGACAGGTGTACGAGCAGTACTTC.

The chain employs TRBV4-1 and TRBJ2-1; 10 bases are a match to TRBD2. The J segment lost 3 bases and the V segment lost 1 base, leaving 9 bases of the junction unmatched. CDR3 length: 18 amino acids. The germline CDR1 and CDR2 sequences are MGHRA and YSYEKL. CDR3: CASSQVDSIAGGYNEQFF. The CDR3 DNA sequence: TGCGCCAGCAGCCAAGTTGACAGTATAGCGGGAGGCTACAATGAGCAGTTCTTC.

The CDR3 DNA is TGTGCCACCCTTCCGGGACTAGCGGGAGGCAATGAGCAGTTCTTC. Protein: CATLPGLAGGNEQFF. This rearrangement joins TRBV6-1 to TRBJ2-1; TRBD2 aligns across 15 bases. This CDR3 has 15 residues. J lost 6 bases, V lost 10 bases, and 7 bases had no gene match. CDR1 and CDR2 (germline): MNHNS, SASEGT.

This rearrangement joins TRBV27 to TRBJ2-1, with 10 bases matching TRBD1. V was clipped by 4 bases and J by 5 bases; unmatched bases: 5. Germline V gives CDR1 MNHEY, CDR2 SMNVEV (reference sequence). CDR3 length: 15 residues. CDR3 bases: TGTGCCAGCAGTTACCGGACAGGGGGTAACAATGAGCAGTTCTTC. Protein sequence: CASSYRTGGNNEQFF.

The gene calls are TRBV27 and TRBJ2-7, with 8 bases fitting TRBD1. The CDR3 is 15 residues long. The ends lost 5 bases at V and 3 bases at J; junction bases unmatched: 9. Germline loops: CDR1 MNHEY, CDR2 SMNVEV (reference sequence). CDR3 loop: CASSIHRTGSYEQYF. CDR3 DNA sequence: TGTGCCAGCAGTATCCACCGGACAGGGAGCTACGAGCAGTACTTC.

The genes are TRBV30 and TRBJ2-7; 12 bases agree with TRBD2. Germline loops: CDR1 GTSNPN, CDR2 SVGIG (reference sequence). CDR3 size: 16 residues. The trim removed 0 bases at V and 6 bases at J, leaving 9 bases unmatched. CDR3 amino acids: CAWSVGQTSGSSEQYF. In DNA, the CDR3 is TGTGCCTGGAGTGTAGGGCAGACTAGCGGGAGTTCCGAGCAGTACTTC.

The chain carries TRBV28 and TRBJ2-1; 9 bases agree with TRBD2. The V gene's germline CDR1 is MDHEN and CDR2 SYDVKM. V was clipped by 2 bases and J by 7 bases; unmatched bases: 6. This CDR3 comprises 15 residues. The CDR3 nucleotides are TGTGCCAGCAGTTTAGGGTCAGCGGGAGGAAATGAGCAGTTCTTC. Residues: CASSLGSAGGNEQFF.